The 23 T cell receptor beta chains in this list originate from one sample, sequenced in a study of beta chain features in type 1 diabetes. Broader study findings: TCRB CDR3 length was moderately but significantly reduced in all four CD4+ subsets of Type 1 diabetes patients.

Every bit of the isolated RNA underwent reverse transcription, so sequencing read expressed TCRB transcripts. Libraries were prepared by immunoSEQ multiplex PCR; TCRdb keeps only in-frame clonotypes and omits some of them. The profile shows 40,000 to 65,000 clones, 55% to 70% of them singletons. These receptors lack a known antigen. Sequenced material: stem cell memory CD4+ T cells from blood. The receptors originated from a woman aged 25 to 39 with type 1 diabetes.

The chain joins TRBV5-1 to TRBJ2-5, with 7 bases lining up with TRBD1. The trim removed 4 bases at V and 2 bases at J, leaving 5 bases unmatched. From germline, CDR1 is SGHRS and CDR2 YFSETQ. This CDR3 is built from 14 residues. CDR3 nucleotide sequence: TGCGCCAGCAGCCCGGGACAGTCACAAGAGACCCAGTACTTC. It is translated as CASSPGQSQETQYF. Looking up the rest from reference TRBV5-1 and TRBJ2-5 gives the full variable domain: KAGVTQTPRYLIKTRGQQVTLSCSPISGHRSVSWYQQTPGQGLQFLFEYFSETQRNKGNFPGRFSGRQFSNSRSEMNVSTLELGDSALYLCASSPGQSQETQYFGPGTRLLVL.

V usage is TRBV23-1 and J usage is TRBJ2-5, with 9 bases that match TRBD2. TRBV23-1 is treated as an ORF (open reading frame) with a function not yet certain. The junction had 11 bases not matched to a gene; V was cut back by 6 bases and J by 3 bases. There are 16 residues in the CDR3. In DNA form, the CDR3 reads TGCGCCAGCAGCCTAATCTCTAGCGGGGCTGAAGAGACCCAGTACTTC. Protein sequence: CASSLISSGAEETQYF.

V and J are TRBV19 and TRBJ2-5; TRBD2 agrees at 9 bases. V gave up 2 bases and J gave up 5 bases; unmatched junction bases: 9. Germline CDR1 LNHDA, CDR2 SQIVND (reference sequence). CDR3 length: 16 amino acids. CDR3 in DNA: TGTGCCAGTAGTATACAGGGAGCGGGAGGATTGGAGACCCAGTACTTC. Translating it yields CASSIQGAGGLETQYF.

This chain uses TRBV14 with TRBJ1-1; D is unresolved. The CDR3 length is 11 residues. CDR1 is SGHDN and CDR2 is FVKESK in the germline V gene. Trimming took off 2 bases at V and 8 bases at J, with 6 bases between the two ends. CDR3 sequence reads: CASSQLTEAFF. CDR3 nucleotide sequence: TGTGCCAGCAGCCAACTAACGGAAGCTTTCTTT.

This rearrangement joins TRBV2 to TRBJ1-5, with 7 bases identical to TRBD1. The CDR3 runs 13 residues. Per germline, CDR1 SNHLY and CDR2 FYNNEI. Trimming took 6 bases from V and 6 from J; bases not matched to a gene: 5. CDR3 protein: CASRQGPGQPQHF. The CDR3 region has the DNA TGTGCCAGCAGACAGGGGCCCGGTCAGCCCCAGCATTTT.

The J gene is TRBJ1-1, the V gene TRBV2; D call uncertain. CDR1 SNHLY and CDR2 FYNNEI come from the germline V gene. This CDR3 is built from 11 residues. Trimming took off 8 bases at V and 4 bases at J, with 8 bases between the two ends. The CDR3 protein is CASASVTEAFF. The CDR3 DNA follows: TGTGCCAGCGCCAGCGTCACTGAAGCTTTCTTT.

The rearrangement uses TRBV19 and TRBJ2-1; possible D gene TRBD2, 5 bases. CDR1 and CDR2 (germline): LNHDA, SQIVND (reference sequence). This CDR3 is 15 amino acids long. The V gene lost 5 bases and the J gene lost 5 bases, with 16 bases spanning the gap. The CDR3 loop reads CASSPHLGVDNEQFF. The CDR3 nucleotides are TGTGCCAGTAGTCCCCATTTGGGAGTGGACAATGAGCAGTTCTTC.

For the CDR3, the DNA is TGTGCCAGCAGCCCGCCACTAGCGGCTGAGCAGTTCTTC. Translation gives CASSPPLAAEQFF. The genes are TRBV21-1 and TRBJ2-1; the table calls TRBD2, which could not be checked here. TRBV21-1 is a pseudogene locus. The CDR3 extends over 13 amino acids.

The chain employs TRBV28 and TRBJ2-5; 7 bases are a match to TRBD1. The DNA end favors TRBJ2-7, so the J call may be wrong. Germline V gene data show CDR1 as MDHEN and CDR2 as SYDVKM. The CDR3 sequence is 12 residues long. In DNA, the CDR3 is TGTGCCAGCAGCTCGACAGGGTACGAGCAGTACTTC. It is translated as CASSSTGYEQYF.

In its sample, this clone was seen once. The chain combines TRBV15 with TRBJ2-7; maybe TRBD2 (5 bases). This CDR3 has 15 amino acids. Deletions cut 1 base from V and 2 bases from J, with 12 bases between. Germline CDR1 and CDR2: LNHNV and YYDKDF (reference sequence). CDR3 coding DNA: TGTGCCACCAGCAGAGTTGGCGGGCCAACCTACGAGCAGTACTTC. Residues: CATSRVGGPTYEQYF.

This clone was counted only a few times. The J gene is TRBJ1-2, the V gene TRBV5-1; 8 bases match TRBD1. Germline CDR1 is SGHRS and CDR2 is YFSETQ. V lost 3 bases to trimming and J lost 6 bases; unmatched junction nucleotides: 7. The CDR3 totals 14 residues. DNA of the CDR3: TGCGCCAGCAGCTGGGCGGACAGGGAGAATGGCTACACCTTC. Translation: CASSWADRENGYTF. Full variable domain (missing parts from reference TRBV5-1 and TRBJ1-2): KAGVTQTPRYLIKTRGQQVTLSCSPISGHRSVSWYQQTPGQGLQFLFEYFSETQRNKGNFPGRFSGRQFSNSRSEMNVSTLELGDSALYLCASSWADRENGYTFGSGTRLTVV.

The chain recombines TRBV9 with TRBJ1-2, with a tentative D call TRBD1 (6 bases). The CDR3 length is 14 residues. With 1 base removed from V and 0 bases from J, the gap between germline ends came to 7 bases. The V gene's germline CDR1 is SGDLS and CDR2 YYNGEE. The CDR3 loop reads CASSVSGANYGYTF. The CDR3 region has the DNA TGTGCCAGCAGCGTATCAGGGGCTAACTATGGCTACACCTTC.

DNA for the CDR3: TGTGCCACCAGCAGAGATAGAATGTCGGGGCAGGGGAACCAGCCCCAGCATTTT. Residues: CATSRDRMSGQGNQPQHF. V and J are TRBV15 and TRBJ1-5, with a tentative D call TRBD1 (6 bases). With 0 bases removed from V and 7 bases from J, the gap between germline ends came to 22 bases. CDR1 LNHNV and CDR2 YYDKDF come from the germline V gene (reference sequence). The CDR3 runs 18 residues.

The gene calls are TRBV7-9 and TRBJ2-5; TRBD2 aligns across 9 bases. The DNA end favors TRBJ2-7, so the J call may be wrong. This CDR3 has 14 residues. The V gene's germline CDR1 is SEHNR and CDR2 FQNEAQ (reference sequence). The CDR3 is CASSGAGGPYEQYF. The CDR3 bases are TGTGCCAGCAGCGGGGCGGGAGGGCCCTACGAGCAGTACTTC.

This clone was detected only once. The rearrangement joins TRBV5-4 to TRBJ2-3, with D maybe TRBD1 (6 bases). V was pared by 4 bases and J by 4 bases, with 13 bases between. From germline, CDR1 is SGHNT and CDR2 YYREEE (reference sequence). This CDR3 comprises 14 residues. The CDR3 DNA follows: TGTGCCAGCAGCAATAGAGGGGGACCAGATACGCAGTATTTT. It codes for CASSNRGGPDTQYF.

This clone was picked up a small number of times. The chain has TRBV5-1 and TRBJ2-7; D possibly corresponds to TRBD1 (6 bases). V was clipped by 0 bases and J by 4 bases, with 11 bases between them. Germline-derived CDR1 and CDR2 are SGHRS and YFSETQ. The CDR3 contains 14 residues. The CDR3 sequence: CASSLEPDRYEQYF. The CDR3 DNA is TGCGCCAGCAGCTTGGAACCGGACAGATACGAGCAGTACTTC.

This clone has just a few counts. This chain connects TRBV19 to TRBJ2-3, with TRBD2 matching 9 bases. The junction had 8 bases not matched to a gene; V was cut back by 5 bases and J by 5 bases. Per the germline V gene, CDR1 is LNHDA and CDR2 is SQIVND (reference sequence). CDR3 length: 15 residues. The DNA of the CDR3 is TGTGCCAGTAGTCCTCGGACTAGCGATCTAGATACGCAGTATTTT. This encodes CASSPRTSDLDTQYF.

This clone was seen a handful of times. The chain combines TRBV5-4 with TRBJ2-7; 9 bases are shared with TRBD1. The CDR3 covers 14 residues. Germline V gene sequence: CDR1 SGHNT, CDR2 YYREEE (reference sequence). V was clipped by 4 bases and J by 4 bases; unmatched bases: 6. This chain's CDR3 is CASSSPDRGYEQYF. The CDR3 DNA reads as TGTGCCAGCAGCAGCCCGGACAGGGGATACGAGCAGTACTTC.

A single count supports this clone. The genes are TRBV6-1 and TRBJ1-5, with D uncertain. With 3 bases removed from V and 4 bases from J, the gap between germline ends came to 16 bases. Germline CDR1 and CDR2: MNHNS and SASEGT. The CDR3 runs 16 residues. The CDR3 DNA follows: TGTGCCAGCAGTGAGAGACTAACAGTACCTAATCAGCCCCAGCATTTT. Amino acid sequence: CASSERLTVPNQPQHF.

The CDR3 loop is CASSPHGTVQRLYGYTF. Here the CDR3 DNA reads TGTGCCAGCAGTCCGCATGGGACAGTACAACGTCTCTATGGCTACACCTTC. The rearrangement joins TRBV27 to TRBJ1-2; 7 nucleotides agree with TRBD1. This CDR3 is built from 17 residues. The J segment lost 4 bases and the V segment lost 5 bases, leaving 16 bases of the junction unmatched. CDR1 and CDR2 (germline): MNHEY, SMNVEV (reference sequence).

The CDR3 sequence is CASSANSGYTF. In nucleotides, the CDR3 is TGTGCCAGCAGCGCGAACTCAGGCTACACCTTC. The gene calls are TRBV9 and TRBJ1-2; no firm D call. V was cut by 3 bases and J by 8 bases, with 8 bases left in between. Germline V gene data show CDR1 as SGDLS and CDR2 as YYNGEE. The length of the CDR3 is 11 residues.

J is TRBJ2-7 and V is TRBV29-1; 7 nucleotides align to TRBD1. After removal of 6 bases from V and 5 bases from J, the junction contained 10 bases not matched to a gene. Germline V gives CDR1 SQVTM, CDR2 ANQGSEA. The length of the CDR3 is 13 residues. CDR3 sequence: CSVLPNRGHEQYF. CDR3 coding DNA: TGCAGCGTGCTACCTAACAGGGGACACGAGCAGTACTTC.

The gene calls are TRBV2 and TRBJ2-7; D uncertain. The CDR3 runs 13 residues. Germline lookup yields CDR1 SNHLY and CDR2 FYNNEI. Trimming removed 6 bases at V and 0 bases at J, with 9 bases between. CDR3 in DNA: TGTGCCAGCAGCAACATCAACTCCTACGAGCAGTACTTC. It is translated as CASSNINSYEQYF.